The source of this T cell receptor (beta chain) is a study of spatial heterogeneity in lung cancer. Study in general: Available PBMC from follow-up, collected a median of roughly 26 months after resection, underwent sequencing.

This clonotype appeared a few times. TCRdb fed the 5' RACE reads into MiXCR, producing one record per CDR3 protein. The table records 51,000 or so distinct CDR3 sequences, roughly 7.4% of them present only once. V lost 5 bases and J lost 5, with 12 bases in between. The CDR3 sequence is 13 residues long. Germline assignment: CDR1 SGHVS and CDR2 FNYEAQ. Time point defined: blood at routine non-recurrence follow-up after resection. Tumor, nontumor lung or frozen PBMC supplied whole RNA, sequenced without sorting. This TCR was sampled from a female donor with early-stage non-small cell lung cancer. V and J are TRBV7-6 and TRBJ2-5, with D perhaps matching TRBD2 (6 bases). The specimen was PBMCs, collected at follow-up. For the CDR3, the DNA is TGTGCCAGCAGCCCGGGACTGCGGGAGACCCAGTACTTC. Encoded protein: CASSPGLRETQYF.